One and the same sample provided the 24 T cell receptor beta chains below, sequenced in a study of CD8 T cells in ankylosing spondylitis. Study-level results: Among TCR beta sequences, a motif of roughly 8 highly homologous variants appeared characteristic of ankylosing spondylitis blood.

TCRdb redid the calling of the 5' RACE reads with MiXCR, one entry per CDR3 protein. This sample has fewer than 550,000 distinct CDR3 sequences, with approximately 5% found just once. No antigen has been assigned to these receptors. Input material: blood, either unsorted or a sorted T cell fraction (not recorded which). The source of these receptors is a male donor with ankylosing spondylitis.

This clonotype was counted at least ten times. The chain is built from TRBV29-1 and TRBJ2-5; 7 bases agree with TRBD1. Unmatched junction bases numbered 7, after V lost 5 bases and J lost 4 bases. There are 13 residues in the CDR3. Germline-derived CDR1 and CDR2 are SQVTM and ANQGSEA. As DNA, the CDR3 is TGCAGCGTTATGACAGGGAAGGTAGAGACCCAGTACTTC. Translation: CSVMTGKVETQYF.

This clonotype was seen many times. This sequence joins TRBV6-2 or TRBV6-3 and TRBJ2-1; 7 bases map to TRBD2. The CDR3 consists of 14 residues. The germline V gene encodes CDR1 MNHEY and CDR2 SVGEGT. V lost 4 bases and J lost 3; bases outside the gene matches: 3. CDR3 sequence reads: CASSSAGDYNEQFF. CDR3 bases: TGTGCCAGCAGTTCGGCGGGAGACTACAATGAGCAGTTCTTC.

This clonotype showed up just a few times. The genes are TRBV7-2 and TRBJ2-5; 9 bases align to TRBD1. This CDR3 contains 16 residues. J was trimmed by 8 bases and V by 5 bases; bases with no gene match: 15. The V gene's germline CDR1 is SGHTA and CDR2 FQGNSA. The CDR3 reads CASSRDRGTPGTTQYF. CDR3 sequence (DNA): TGTGCCAGCAGCCGTGACAGGGGGACTCCCGGGACAACCCAGTACTTC. The full variable domain, completed using reference TRBV7-2 and TRBJ2-5, is GAGVSQSPSNKVTEKGKDVELRCDPISGHTALYWYRQSLGQGLEFLIYFQGNSAPDKSGLPSDRFSAERTGGSVSTLTIQRTQQEDSAVYLCASSRDRGTPGTTQYFGPGTRLLVL.

The table lists this clonotype with many counts. The chain recombines TRBV10-3 with TRBJ2-4; D unresolved. The CDR3 has 14 residues. The germline V and J ends were trimmed by 0 bases and 6 bases, with 9 bases remaining between them. From germline, CDR1 is ENHRY and CDR2 SYGVKD. CDR3 in amino acids: CAISESYRGNIQYF. CDR3 DNA: TGTGCCATCAGTGAGTCGTATCGAGGAAACATTCAGTACTTC.

This clonotype has ten or more counts. V usage is TRBV24-1 and J usage is TRBJ2-2, with a tentative D call TRBD2 (6 bases). Germline V gene sequence: CDR1 KGHDR, CDR2 SFDVKD. V dropped 9 bases and J dropped 0 bases, with 10 bases sitting between them. The length of the CDR3 is 14 residues. The CDR3 region is CATLGTSNTGELFF. The CDR3 DNA follows: TGTGCCACCCTTGGGACTTCGAACACCGGGGAGCTGTTTTTT.

In this sample, this clonotype turned up many times. CDR3 amino acids: CASTQGGSYEQYF. CDR3 bases: TGTGCCAGCACCCAAGGAGGCTCCTACGAGCAGTACTTC. The chain has TRBV7-9 and TRBJ2-7, with a weak D call TRBD2 (5 bases). V lost 7 bases to trimming and J lost 0 bases, with 10 bases between them. This CDR3 comprises 13 residues. Germline CDR1 reads SEHNR; CDR2 reads FQNEAQ (reference sequence).

This clonotype was counted many times. The rearrangement links TRBV5-5 to TRBJ1-4; D gene uncertain. The germline V and J ends were trimmed by 1 base and 0 bases, with 4 bases remaining between them. Per germline, CDR1 SGHKS and CDR2 YYEKEE (reference sequence). The CDR3 consists of 14 residues. CDR3 nucleotides: TGTGCCAGCAGCTTGCAGGCAACTAATGAAAAACTGTTTTTT. It encodes CASSLQATNEKLFF. The complete variable domain, with remaining parts taken from reference TRBV5-5 and TRBJ1-4, reads DAGVTQSPTHLIKTRGQQVTLRCSPISGHKSVSWYQQVLGQGPQFIFQYYEKEERGRGNFPDRFSARQFPNYSSELNVNALLLGDSALYLCASSLQATNEKLFFGSGTQLSVL.

This clonotype was observed at least ten times. V usage is TRBV11-2 and J usage is TRBJ2-2, with TRBD1 identical over 9 bases. The CDR3 totals 15 residues. Trimming took 5 bases from V and 4 from J; bases not matched to a gene: 5. The V gene's germline CDR1 is SGHAT and CDR2 FQNNGV. The CDR3 region has the DNA TGTGCCAGCAGCCATATGACAGGGGGCACCGGGGAGCTGTTTTTT. Translated, it gives CASSHMTGGTGELFF.

The chain couples TRBV12-3 or TRBV12-4 to TRBJ2-2, with D tentatively TRBD2 (5 bases). V dropped 3 bases and J dropped 3 bases, with 8 bases sitting between them. The CDR3 covers 14 residues. CDR3 in amino acids: CASSFTGDTGELFF. CDR3 sequence (DNA): TGTGCCAGCAGTTTTACCGGGGACACCGGGGAGCTGTTTTTT.

The sample holds a few counts of this clonotype. The rearrangement links TRBV21-1 to TRBJ2-3; the table's D call, TRBD2, has no DNA check behind it. TRBV21-1 constitutes a pseudogene. This CDR3 region has 14 residues. CDR3 amino acids: CASSRDYGTDTQYF. CDR3 DNA sequence: TGTGCCAGCAGCCGGGACTATGGGACAGATACGCAGTATTTT.

Many counts were recorded for this clonotype. The V call is TRBV24-1, the J call TRBJ2-1; tentatively, D is TRBD1 or TRBD2 (5 bases each). CDR1 and CDR2 (germline): KGHDR, SFDVKD. The CDR3 sequence is 15 residues long. Deletions cut 0 bases from V and 7 bases from J, with 12 bases between. The CDR3 region is CATSDLPGTGNEQFF. The CDR3, as DNA: TGTGCCACCAGTGATTTGCCCGGGACCGGGAATGAGCAGTTCTTC.

Only a few counts were recorded for this clonotype. This chain links TRBV7-6 with TRBJ2-7; weak D call: TRBD2 (7 bases). This CDR3 has 14 residues. Germline V gene lookup returns CDR1 SGHVS and CDR2 FNYEAQ. V was trimmed by 8 bases and J by 7 bases, leaving 21 bases between them. The CDR3 nucleotides read TGTGCCAGCGGACCTCGTGCGGGGGCGAGGGAGCAGTACTTC. It yields the protein CASGPRAGAREQYF.

This clonotype was counted many times. This chain joins TRBV25-1 and TRBJ2-5, with 10 bases identical to TRBD2. The CDR3 is 18 residues long. Unmatched junction bases numbered 10, after V lost 1 base and J lost 2 bases. The germline V gene has CDR1 MGHDK and CDR2 SYGVNS. The CDR3 DNA is TGTGCCAGCAGTGAATGGGTAGCGGGAGGATACCAACAAGAGACCCAGTACTTC. Its translation is CASSEWVAGGYQQETQYF. Using reference TRBV25-1 and TRBJ2-5 for the parts outside the CDR3, the full variable domain is EADIYQTPRYLVIGTGKKITLECSQTMGHDKMYWYQQDPGMELHLIHYSYGVNSTEKGDLSSESTVSRIRTEHFPLTLESARPSHTSQYLCASSEWVAGGYQQETQYFGPGTRLLVL.

On this clonotype itself: This may be a read error, as it is one base from a much larger clone. The chain couples TRBV28 to TRBJ1-1, with 7 bases fitting TRBD1. Per germline, CDR1 MDHEN and CDR2 SYDVKM. The CDR3 is 12 residues long. Germline trimming cut 3 bases from V and 7 bases from J; bases unmatched to any gene: 2. The CDR3 protein is CASSLGDSEAFF. Here the CDR3 DNA reads TGTGCCAGCAGTTTGGGGGACAGTGAAGCTTTCTTT.

This clonotype was detected ten times or more. The chain recombines TRBV12-5 with TRBJ1-1; D gene uncertain. Trimming left V 5 bases short and J 1 base short, with 14 bases between. This CDR3 is built from 15 residues. Per the germline V gene, CDR1 is LGHNT and CDR2 is FRNRAP. The CDR3 loop reads CASGTPGSWNTEAFF. The DNA for the CDR3 is TGTGCTAGTGGTACCCCTGGTAGCTGGAACACTGAAGCTTTCTTT.

This clonotype has a count of ten or more. The J gene is TRBJ2-1, the V gene TRBV5-6, with TRBD2 as a possible D gene (6 bases). The CDR3 extends over 18 amino acids. CDR1 and CDR2 (germline): SGHDT, YYEEEE. V was cut by 3 bases and J by 4 bases, with 23 bases left in between. The CDR3, as DNA: TGTGCCAGCAGCTCAGACAGAGGGCTAGCGCTGAATTACAATGAGCAGTTCTTC. This translates into CASSSDRGLALNYNEQFF.

Many counts were recorded for this clonotype. V is TRBV10-3 and J is TRBJ2-7; the D gene could be TRBD1 or TRBD2 (5 bases each). The CDR3 length is 13 residues. Germline-derived CDR1 and CDR2 are ENHRY and SYGVKD. Trimming took 2 bases from V and 7 from J, leaving 12 bases between them. DNA of the CDR3: TGTGCCATCAGTGAGCGGGACCGTGGGGAGCAGTACTTC. This sequence encodes CAISERDRGEQYF.

This chain uses TRBV6-5 with TRBJ2-1; D unclear. Trimming removed 0 bases from V and 9 bases from J, with 6 bases in between. This CDR3 contains 12 residues. Germline CDR1 and CDR2: MNHEY and SVGAGI. The CDR3: CASSYSGVEQFF. For the CDR3, the DNA is TGTGCCAGCAGTTACTCGGGCGTTGAGCAGTTCTTC.

This clonotype has a count of ten or more. The V gene is TRBV7-9, the J gene TRBJ2-1; TRBD2 is a possible D gene (7 bases). Deletions cut 3 bases from V and 8 bases from J, with 11 bases between. Germline V gene data show CDR1 as SEHNR and CDR2 as FQNEAQ (reference sequence). The CDR3 contains 13 residues. This CDR3 is CASSLAGADEQFF. The CDR3 DNA is TGTGCCAGCAGCTTGGCGGGGGCCGATGAGCAGTTCTTC. Looking up the rest from reference TRBV7-9 and TRBJ2-1 gives the full variable domain: DTGVSQNPRHKITKRGQNVTFRCDPISEHNRLYWYRQTLGQGPEFLTYFQNEAQLEKSRLLSDRFSAERPKGSFSTLEIQRTEQGDSAMYLCASSLAGADEQFFGPGTRLTVL.

This clonotype was detected many times. V gene TRBV24-1 combines with J gene TRBJ2-2; a weak D match, TRBD1 (5 bases). Germline V gene data show CDR1 as KGHDR and CDR2 as SFDVKD. CDR3 length equals 16 residues. Trimming cost V 3 bases and J 1 base, with 11 bases left between them. The CDR3 DNA reads TGTGCCACCAGTGATACGACAGCCCGGAACACCGGGGAGCTGTTTTTT. This gives the protein CATSDTTARNTGELFF.

The table lists this clonotype with many counts. This rearrangement joins TRBV12-3 or TRBV12-4 to TRBJ2-1, with D unclear. Trimming left V 11 bases short and J 2 bases short, with 19 bases between. This CDR3 has 15 amino acids. The CDR3 nucleotides are TGTGCCTCGAGGCCGGCGCCGAGTCCCTACAATGAGCAGTTCTTC. Translated: CASRPAPSPYNEQFF.

This clonotype showed up many times. The chain combines TRBV7-2 with TRBJ2-1; 7 bases match TRBD2. The junction had 11 bases not matched to a gene; V was cut back by 3 bases and J by 15 bases. The CDR3 loop spans 13 amino acids. Germline V gene sequence: CDR1 SGHTA, CDR2 FQGNSA. The CDR3 sequence is CASSFEPLAHGFF. In DNA form, the CDR3 reads TGTGCCAGCAGCTTCGAACCACTAGCGCATGGGTTCTTC.

This clonotype appeared many times. This rearrangement joins TRBV4-3 to TRBJ2-2; a weak D match, TRBD1 (6 bases). This CDR3 is built from 14 residues. The V gene lost 2 bases and the J gene lost 6 bases, with 10 bases spanning the gap. Germline-derived CDR1 and CDR2 are LGHNA and YSLEER. This CDR3 is CASSQRPGAGELFF. The DNA for the CDR3 is TGCGCCAGCAGCCAACGCCCAGGGGCCGGGGAGCTGTTTTTT.

In nucleotides, the CDR3 is TGTGCCAGCAGCCCGAGCCGAATGAGGGACACTGAAGCTTTCTTT. As protein: CASSPSRMRDTEAFF. This rearrangement joins TRBV7-2 to TRBJ1-1; D remains ambiguous. The germline V and J ends were trimmed by 5 bases and 3 bases, with 16 bases remaining between them. The CDR3 has 15 residues. Germline-derived CDR1 and CDR2 are SGHTA and FQGNSA.